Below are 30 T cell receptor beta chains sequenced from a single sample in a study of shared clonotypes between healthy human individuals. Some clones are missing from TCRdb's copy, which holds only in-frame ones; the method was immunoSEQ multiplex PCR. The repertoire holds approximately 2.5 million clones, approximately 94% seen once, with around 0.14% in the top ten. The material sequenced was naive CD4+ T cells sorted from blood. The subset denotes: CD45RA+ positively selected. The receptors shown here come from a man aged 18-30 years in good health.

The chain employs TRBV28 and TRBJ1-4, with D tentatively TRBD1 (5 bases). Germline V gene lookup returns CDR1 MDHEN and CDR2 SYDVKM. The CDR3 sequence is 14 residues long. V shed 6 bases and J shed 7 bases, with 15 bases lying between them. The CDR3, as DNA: TGTGCCAGCAGAGCCGGGGGGATAGGTGAAAAACTGTTTTTT. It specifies CASRAGGIGEKLFF.

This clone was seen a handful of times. CDR3 residues: CAWRPWTVNTEAFF. CDR3 sequence (DNA): TGTGCCTGGAGGCCATGGACTGTGAACACTGAAGCTTTCTTT. The chain has TRBV30 and TRBJ1-1; D is unclear. The germline V gene has CDR1 GTSNPN and CDR2 SVGIG (reference sequence). Trimming removed 3 bases at V and 0 bases at J, with 11 bases between. The CDR3 is 14 amino acids. The variable domain in full, with the rest retrieved from reference TRBV30 and TRBJ1-1, is SQTIHQWPATLVQPVGSPLSLECTVEGTSNPNLYWYRQAAGRGLQLLFYSVGIGQISSEVPQNLSASRPQDRQFILSSKKLLLSDSGFYLCAWRPWTVNTEAFFGQGTRLTVV.

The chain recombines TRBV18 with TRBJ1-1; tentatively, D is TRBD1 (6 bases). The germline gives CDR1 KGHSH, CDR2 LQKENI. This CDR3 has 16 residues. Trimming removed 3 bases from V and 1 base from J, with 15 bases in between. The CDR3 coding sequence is TGTGCCAGCTCACCCCCCGGGGGACATTGGAACACTGAAGCTTTCTTT. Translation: CASSPPGGHWNTEAFF.

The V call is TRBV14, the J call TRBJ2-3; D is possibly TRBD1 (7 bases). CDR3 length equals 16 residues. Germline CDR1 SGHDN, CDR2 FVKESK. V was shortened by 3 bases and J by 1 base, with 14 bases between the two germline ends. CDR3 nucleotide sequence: TGTGCCAGCAGCCAGGGAGGACAGGCGGGCACAGATACGCAGTATTTT. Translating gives CASSQGGQAGTDTQYF.

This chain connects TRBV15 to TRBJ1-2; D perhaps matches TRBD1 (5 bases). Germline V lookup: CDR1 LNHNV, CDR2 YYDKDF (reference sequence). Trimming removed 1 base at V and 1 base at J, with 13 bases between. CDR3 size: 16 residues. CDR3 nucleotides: TGTGCCACCAGCAGAGTCCCGGACACAGATAACTATGGCTACACCTTC. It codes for CATSRVPDTDNYGYTF.

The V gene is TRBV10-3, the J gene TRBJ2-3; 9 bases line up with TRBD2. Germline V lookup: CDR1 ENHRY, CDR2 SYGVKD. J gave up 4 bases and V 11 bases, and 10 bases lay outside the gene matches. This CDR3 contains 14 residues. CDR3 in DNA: TGTGCCGCCGTAGCGGGAGACGGGGCAGATACGCAGTATTTT. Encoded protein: CAAVAGDGADTQYF.

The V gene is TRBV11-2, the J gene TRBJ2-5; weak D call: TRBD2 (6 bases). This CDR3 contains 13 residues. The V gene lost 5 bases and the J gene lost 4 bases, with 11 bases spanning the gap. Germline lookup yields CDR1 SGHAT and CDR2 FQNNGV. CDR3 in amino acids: CASSPGLPETQYF. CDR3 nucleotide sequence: TGTGCCAGCAGCCCGGGACTCCCAGAGACCCAGTACTTC.

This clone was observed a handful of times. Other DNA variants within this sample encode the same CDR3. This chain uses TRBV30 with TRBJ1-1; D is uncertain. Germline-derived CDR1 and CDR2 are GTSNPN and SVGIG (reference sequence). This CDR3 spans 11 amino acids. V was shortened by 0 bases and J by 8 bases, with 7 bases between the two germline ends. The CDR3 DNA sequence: TGTGCCTGGAGTGTAACGGCAGAAGCTTTCTTT. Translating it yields CAWSVTAEAFF.

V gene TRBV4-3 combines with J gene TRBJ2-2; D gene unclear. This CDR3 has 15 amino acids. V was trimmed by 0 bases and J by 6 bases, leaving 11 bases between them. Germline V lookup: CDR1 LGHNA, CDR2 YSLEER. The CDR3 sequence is CASSQDVGYSGELFF. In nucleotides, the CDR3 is TGCGCCAGCAGCCAAGATGTCGGATATTCCGGGGAGCTGTTTTTT.

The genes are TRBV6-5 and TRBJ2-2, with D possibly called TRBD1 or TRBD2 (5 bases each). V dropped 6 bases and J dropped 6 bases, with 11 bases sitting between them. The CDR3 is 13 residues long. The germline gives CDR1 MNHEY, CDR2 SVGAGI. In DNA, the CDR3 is TGTGCCAGCAGGAGGGACGTCCCCGGGGAGCTGTTTTTT. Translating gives CASRRDVPGELFF.

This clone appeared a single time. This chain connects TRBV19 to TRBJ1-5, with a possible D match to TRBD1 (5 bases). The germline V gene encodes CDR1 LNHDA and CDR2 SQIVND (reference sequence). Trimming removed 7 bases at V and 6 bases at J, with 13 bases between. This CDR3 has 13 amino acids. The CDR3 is CASTTRGGQPQHF. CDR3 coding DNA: TGTGCCAGTACCACTAGGGGAGGTCAGCCCCAGCATTTT.

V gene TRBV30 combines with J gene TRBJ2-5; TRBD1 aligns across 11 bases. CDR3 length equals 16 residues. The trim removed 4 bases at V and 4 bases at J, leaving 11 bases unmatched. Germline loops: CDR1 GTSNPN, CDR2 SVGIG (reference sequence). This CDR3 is CAWTQGQGATSETQYF. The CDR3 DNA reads TGTGCCTGGACCCAAGGACAGGGGGCAACCTCAGAGACCCAGTACTTC.

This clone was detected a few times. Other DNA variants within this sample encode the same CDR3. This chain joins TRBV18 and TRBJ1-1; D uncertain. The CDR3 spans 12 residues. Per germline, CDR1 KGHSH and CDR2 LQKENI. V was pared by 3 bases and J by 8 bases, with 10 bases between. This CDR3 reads CASSPRTGEAFF. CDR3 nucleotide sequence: TGTGCCAGCTCACCCCGGACCGGCGAAGCTTTCTTT.

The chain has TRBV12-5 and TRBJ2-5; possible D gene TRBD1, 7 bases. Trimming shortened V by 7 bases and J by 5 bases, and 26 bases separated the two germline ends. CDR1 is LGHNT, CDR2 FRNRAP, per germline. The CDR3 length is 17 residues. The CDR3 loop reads CASEQVPKGGAGETQYF. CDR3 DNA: TGTGCTAGTGAACAAGTCCCCAAAGGGGGCGCGGGGGAGACCCAGTACTTC.

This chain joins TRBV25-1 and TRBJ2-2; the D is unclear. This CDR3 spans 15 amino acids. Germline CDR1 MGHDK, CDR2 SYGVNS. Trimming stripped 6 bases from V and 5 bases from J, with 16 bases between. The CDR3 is CASSGDVAWTGELFF. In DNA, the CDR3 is TGTGCCAGCAGCGGAGACGTGGCCTGGACCGGGGAGCTGTTTTTT.

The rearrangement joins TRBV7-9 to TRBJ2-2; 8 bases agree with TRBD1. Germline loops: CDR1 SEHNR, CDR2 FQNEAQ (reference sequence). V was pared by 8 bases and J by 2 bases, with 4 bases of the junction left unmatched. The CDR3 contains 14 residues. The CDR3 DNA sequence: TGTGCCAGCCAGGACAGGGTCAACACCGGGGAGCTGTTTTTT. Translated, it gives CASQDRVNTGELFF.

The CDR3 DNA sequence: TGTGCCAGCAGTTTTGGACTAGCGGGAGGGAATGAGCAGTTCTTC. It translates to CASSFGLAGGNEQFF. V is TRBV6-5 and J is TRBJ2-1; 15 nucleotides align to TRBD2. The germline V gene encodes CDR1 MNHEY and CDR2 SVGAGI. With V trimmed by 4 bases and J by 7 bases, 2 bases remained unmatched. The CDR3 contains 15 residues.

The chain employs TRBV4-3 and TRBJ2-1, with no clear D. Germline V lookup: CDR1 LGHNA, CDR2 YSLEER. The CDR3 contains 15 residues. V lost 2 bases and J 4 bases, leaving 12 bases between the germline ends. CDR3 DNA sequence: TGCGCCAGCAGCCAACTAGGCCGGGCTTACAATGAGCAGTTCTTC. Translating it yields CASSQLGRAYNEQFF.

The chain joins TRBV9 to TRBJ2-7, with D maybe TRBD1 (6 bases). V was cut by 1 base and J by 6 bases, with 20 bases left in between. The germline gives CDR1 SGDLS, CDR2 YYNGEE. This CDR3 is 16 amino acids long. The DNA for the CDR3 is TGTGCCAGCAGCGTACCCCCTCGAGGCACAGGGTCCGAGCAGTACTTC. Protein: CASSVPPRGTGSEQYF.

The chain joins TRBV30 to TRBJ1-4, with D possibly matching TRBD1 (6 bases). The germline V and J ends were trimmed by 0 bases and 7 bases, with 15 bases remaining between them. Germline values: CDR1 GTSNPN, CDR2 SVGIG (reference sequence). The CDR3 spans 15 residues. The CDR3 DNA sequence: TGTGCCTGGAGTGTAGGCCGGGGGCTGGGTGAAAAACTGTTTTTT. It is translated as CAWSVGRGLGEKLFF.

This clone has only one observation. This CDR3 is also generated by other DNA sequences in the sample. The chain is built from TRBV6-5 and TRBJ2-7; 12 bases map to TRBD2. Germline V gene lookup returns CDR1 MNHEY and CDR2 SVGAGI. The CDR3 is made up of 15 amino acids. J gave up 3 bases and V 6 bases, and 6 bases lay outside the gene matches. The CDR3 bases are TGTGCCAGCAGCCGAGGACTAGCGGGGAGCTACGAGCAGTACTTC. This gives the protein CASSRGLAGSYEQYF.

The CDR3 nucleotides are TGTGCCAGCAGTCGGACTTCTGGCATGGAGTACTTC. It encodes CASSRTSGMEYF. The chain uses TRBV7-2 and TRBJ2-5; TRBD2 might be the D (5 bases). V lost 6 bases, J lost 12 bases, and 17 bases lay in between. Germline V gene lookup returns CDR1 SGHTA and CDR2 FQGNSA. The length of the CDR3 is 12 residues.

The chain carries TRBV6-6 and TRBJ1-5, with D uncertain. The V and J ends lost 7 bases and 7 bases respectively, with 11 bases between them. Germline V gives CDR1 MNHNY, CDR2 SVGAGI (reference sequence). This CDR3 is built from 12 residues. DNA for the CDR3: TGTGCCAGCACCGTACAAAGCCAGCCCCAGCATTTT. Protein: CASTVQSQPQHF.

The CDR3 protein is CASSPGHPNYGYTF. The CDR3 DNA follows: TGTGCCAGCAGCCCGGGACACCCTAACTATGGCTACACCTTC. The V gene is TRBV28, the J gene TRBJ1-2; weak D call: TRBD1 (6 bases). Germline V gene lookup returns CDR1 MDHEN and CDR2 SYDVKM. This CDR3 is built from 14 residues. Trimming removed 6 bases from V and 0 bases from J, with 11 bases in between.

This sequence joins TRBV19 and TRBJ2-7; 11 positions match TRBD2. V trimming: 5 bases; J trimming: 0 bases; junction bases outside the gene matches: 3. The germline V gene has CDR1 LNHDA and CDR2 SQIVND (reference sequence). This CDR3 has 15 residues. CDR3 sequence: CASSATSGSSYEQYF. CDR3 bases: TGTGCCAGTAGTGCCACTAGCGGGAGCTCCTACGAGCAGTACTTC.

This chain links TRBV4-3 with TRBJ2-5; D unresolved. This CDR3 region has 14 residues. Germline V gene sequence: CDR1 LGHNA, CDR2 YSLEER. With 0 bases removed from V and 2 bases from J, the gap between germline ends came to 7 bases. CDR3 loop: CASSQDLSQETQYF. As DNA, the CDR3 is TGCGCCAGCAGCCAAGACTTGAGTCAAGAGACCCAGTACTTC.

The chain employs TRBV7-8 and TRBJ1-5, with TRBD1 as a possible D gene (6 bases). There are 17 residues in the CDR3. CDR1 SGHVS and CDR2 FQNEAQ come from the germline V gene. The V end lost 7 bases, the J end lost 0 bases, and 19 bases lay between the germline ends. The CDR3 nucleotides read TGTGCCAGCACCCCCTTTGGGGGGCCGGGTAGCAATCAGCCCCAGCATTTT. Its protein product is CASTPFGGPGSNQPQHF.

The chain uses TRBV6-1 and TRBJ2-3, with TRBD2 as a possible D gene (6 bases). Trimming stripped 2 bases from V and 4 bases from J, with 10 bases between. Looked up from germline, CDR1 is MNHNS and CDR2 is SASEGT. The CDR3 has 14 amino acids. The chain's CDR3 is CASSEPGLSDTQYF. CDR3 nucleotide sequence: TGTGCCAGCAGTGAACCGGGACTTTCAGATACGCAGTATTTT.

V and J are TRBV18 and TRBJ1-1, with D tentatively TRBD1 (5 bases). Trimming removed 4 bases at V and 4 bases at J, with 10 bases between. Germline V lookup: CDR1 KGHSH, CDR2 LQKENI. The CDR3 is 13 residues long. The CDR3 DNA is TGTGCCAGCTCACGAGACAGTACCACTGAAGCTTTCTTT. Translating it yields CASSRDSTTEAFF.

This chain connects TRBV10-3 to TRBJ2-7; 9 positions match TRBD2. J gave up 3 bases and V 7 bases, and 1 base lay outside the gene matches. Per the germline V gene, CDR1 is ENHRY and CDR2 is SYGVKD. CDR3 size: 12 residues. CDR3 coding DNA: TGTGCCATCACGCGGGAGGGCTACGAGCAGTACTTC. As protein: CAITREGYEQYF.